These T cell receptor beta chains were read from a single sample in a study of T cells in Graves' hyperthyroidism and ophthalmopathy. TCRdb re-derived calls from the multiplex PCR reads in MiXCR, one entry per CDR3 protein. The sample carries under 800,000 distinct CDR3 sequences, 12% to 15% recorded once. Sample: blood. All receptors derive from a woman between 18 and 29 years old with Graves' hyperthyroidism. CDR3s include the opening cysteine and the closing phenylalanine or tryptophan. The order of the fields is D gene, J gene, V gene, clone size, CDR3 DNA, CDR3 protein. D genes are given only for firm matches. Not every row has a clone size; where given, it reads once, few, many or a size class.

>TRBD2|TRBJ2-3|TRBV20-1|.
TGCAGTGCTAGAGTTGGACTAGCGGAACATTCTAGCACAGATACGCAGTATTTT
CSARVGLAEHSSTDTQYF
>TRBD1|TRBJ2-1|TRBV24-1|once
TGTGCCACCGCCGGACAGGGAGGCAATGAGCAGTTCTTC
CATAGQGGNEQFF
>TRBD2|TRBJ2-1|TRBV28|many
TGTGCCAGCAGTTGGATAGCGGGAGGTCAGGATGAGCAGTTCTTC
CASSWIAGGQDEQFF
>TRBD2|TRBJ2-3|TRBV20-1|many
TGCAGTGCCGCGGGAGTAACAGATACGCAGTATTTT
CSAAGVTDTQYF
>.|TRBJ2-3|TRBV19|few
TGTGCCAGTAGTATAGTAGCTGTTGGGGCGGCTTACACAGATACGCAGTATTTT
CASSIVAVGAAYTDTQYF
>.|TRBJ2-5|TRBV7-8|many
TGTGCCAGCAGCTTAGGGGGTTGGGCTAGCGCAGAACAAGAGACCCAGTACTTC
CASSLGGWASAEQETQYF
>.|TRBJ1-1|TRBV24-1|few
TGTGCCACCAGTGAGAGGGTTTTCGTTGAAGCTTTCTTT
CATSERVFVEAFF
>TRBD1|TRBJ2-7|TRBV11-2|many
TGTGCCAGCAGCTCCTCGGGACAGAGGATTGCCTACGAGCAGTACTTC
CASSSSGQRIAYEQYF
>.|TRBJ1-1|TRBV19|.
TGTGCCAGTAGTATAGATTCGGGACGGTTGACGGCTGAAGCTTTCTTT
CASSIDSGRLTAEAFF
>TRBD1|TRBJ2-5|TRBV6-1|many
TGTGCCAGCAGGTCGACCGGGACAGGGTACCAAGAGACCCAGTACTTC
CASRSTGTGYQETQYF
>TRBD1|TRBJ2-3|TRBV4-2|.
TGTGCCAGCAGCCAAGAGGCGGGACAGGGGCCAGATACGCAGTATTTT
CASSQEAGQGPDTQYF
>TRBD1|TRBJ2-3|TRBV6-2/TRBV6-3|many
TGTGCCAGCAAAGGGACAGGGACTACCACAGATACGCAGTATTTT
CASKGTGTTTDTQYF
>.|TRBJ1-2|TRBV30|many
TGTGCCTGGATCATACGGGGAGGACTCAACTATGGCTACACCTTC
CAWIIRGGLNYGYTF
>TRBD1|TRBJ1-2|TRBV25-1|.
TGTGCCAGCAGTCGCGGGACAGGGTACACCTTC
CASSRGTGYTF
>.|TRBJ2-3|TRBV10-3|many
TGTGCCATCAGTGAGTCCATGATCCGGTTGGATACGCAGTATTTT
CAISESMIRLDTQYF
>TRBD2|TRBJ2-7|TRBV12-3/TRBV12-4|few
TGTGCCAGCACCCTAGCGGGAGGGCCCTACGAGCAGTACTTC
CASTLAGGPYEQYF
>.|TRBJ1-4|TRBV20-1|.
TGCAGTGTTTGGACAGAGCTTAATGAAAAACTGTTTTTT
CSVWTELNEKLFF
>.|TRBJ1-1|TRBV6-6|few
TGTGCCAGCAGTTACGGTTTCGGGGACATGAACACTGAAGCTTTCTTT
CASSYGFGDMNTEAFF
>.|TRBJ1-2|TRBV5-1|few
TGCGCCAGCAGCTTGGAGGGAGTTGGATATGGCTACACCTTC
CASSLEGVGYGYTF
>TRBD2|TRBJ2-1|TRBV7-9|.
TGTGCCAGCAGCGTAACCAGCGGGAGTCTCTCCTACAATGAGCAGTTCTTC
CASSVTSGSLSYNEQFF
>TRBD1|TRBJ1-5|TRBV18|many
TGTGCCAGCAGCCCCGGACAGGGTAATCAGCCCCAGCATTTT
CASSPGQGNQPQHF
>TRBD2|TRBJ2-5|TRBV7-3|many
TGTGCCAGCAGTCAAGGGACTAGCCAGGCGACCCAGTACTTC
CASSQGTSQATQYF
>TRBD2|TRBJ2-7|TRBV7-2|few
TGTGCCAGCAACTTAGTGCTAGCGGGAAAGTACGAGCAGTACTTC
CASNLVLAGKYEQYF
>TRBD1|TRBJ2-1|TRBV28|many
TGTGCCAGCAGTGAGCCAGGGGGCACGGATGAGCAGTTCTTC
CASSEPGGTDEQFF
>.|TRBJ2-5|TRBV6-6|many
TGTGCCAGCAGTTACGTCTTAGGGGCCCAGTACTTC
CASSYVLGAQYF
>.|TRBJ1-4|TRBV28|once
TGTGCCAGCGGAGTTGTGGGACGAGGCGGAGAAAAACTGTTTTTT
CASGVVGRGGEKLFF
>TRBD1|TRBJ2-7|TRBV11-3|many
TGTGCCAGCAGCTTAGCCTCACAGGGGGCCTCCTACGAGCAGTACTTC
CASSLASQGASYEQYF
>TRBD2|TRBJ2-7|TRBV11-2|many
TGTGCCAGCAGCTTAAGGATGATTAGCGGGTTCTACGAGCAGTACTTC
CASSLRMISGFYEQYF
>.|TRBJ2-1|TRBV28|many
TGTGCCAGCAGTGACTCGGCTCACAACGGTGAGCAGTTCTTC
CASSDSAHNGEQFF
>TRBD2|TRBJ2-5|TRBV18|many
TGTGCCAGCTTAGCGGGAGCGAGTGAGACCCAGTACTTC
CASLAGASETQYF
>.|TRBJ1-4|TRBV15|once
TGTGCCACCAGGGGAGACCATAATGAAAAACTGTTTTTT
CATRGDHNEKLFF
>.|TRBJ2-3|TRBV7-9|many
TGTGCCAGCAGCTTAGCAAGGGGTGCAGATACGCAGTATTTT
CASSLARGADTQYF
>.|TRBJ2-7|TRBV7-2|many
TGTGCCAGCAGCTTGTTCCCTCGTGGGAGCGGGCGGGATTACGAGCAGTACTTC
CASSLFPRGSGRDYEQYF
>TRBD1|TRBJ2-1|TRBV12-3/TRBV12-4|few
TGTGCCAGCAGTGGACAGGCCCCTTCCTACAATGAGCAGTTCTTC
CASSGQAPSYNEQFF
>TRBD2|TRBJ2-7|TRBV13|few
TGTGCCAGCAGCCACACGATAGGAGAACTAGCGGGAGGGCCCCCGCCGGGAGAGCAGTACTTC
CASSHTIGELAGGPPPGEQYF
>.|TRBJ2-1|TRBV7-9|many
TGTGCCAGCAGCTACCCGTGGTCCTACAATGAGCAGTTCTTC
CASSYPWSYNEQFF
>.|TRBJ1-3|TRBV5-6|.
TGTGCCAGCAGCCTTAAAACATCTTCTGGAAACACCATATATTTT
CASSLKTSSGNTIYF
>.|TRBJ2-3|TRBV20-1|many
TGCAGTGCTACTGGGCGAATCAGCACAGATACGCAGTATTTT
CSATGRISTDTQYF
>TRBD1|TRBJ2-7|TRBV2|many
TGTGCCAGCAGAGCCACAGGGGGAGGACACGAGCAGTACTTC
CASRATGGGHEQYF
>.|TRBJ2-3|TRBV13|many
TGTGCCAGCAGCTTAATAGGTCAGCGACAGAGCACAGATACGCAGTATTTT
CASSLIGQRQSTDTQYF
>.|TRBJ2-1|TRBV6-1|many
TGTGCCAGCAGAGAAGTAAGGGGTGAGCAGTTCTTC
CASREVRGEQFF
>.|TRBJ2-1|TRBV9|few
TGTGCCAGCAGCGTAGCGCCTACCCGGGGTGAGCAGTTCTTC
CASSVAPTRGEQFF
>TRBD2|TRBJ2-1|TRBV15|many
TGTGCCACCAGCAGAGGCCTAGCGGGAGGCTATGAGCAGTTCTTC
CATSRGLAGGYEQFF
>TRBD2|TRBJ2-3|TRBV6-1|many
TGTGCCAGCAGAAGGACTAGCGGGAGTCCTACGCAGTATTTT
CASRRTSGSPTQYF
>.|TRBJ2-2|TRBV12-3/TRBV12-4|.
TGTGCCAGCACCCGGGCTCCAAAATCAGGCCCTAACACCGGGGAGCTGTTTTTT
CASTRAPKSGPNTGELFF
>TRBD1|TRBJ1-2|TRBV20-1|few
TGCAGTGCTAGAGAGGGACAGGGTCTTGGCTACACCTTC
CSAREGQGLGYTF
>.|TRBJ1-2|TRBV28|few
TGTGCCAGCAGTTCCCCCAGTGGTAGAAGAGGTGGCTACACCTTC
CASSSPSGRRGGYTF
>.|TRBJ2-5|TRBV14|.
TGTGCCAGCAGCCTCCGGGACTTGGGGGAATTGGAGACCCAGTACTTC
CASSLRDLGELETQYF
>.|TRBJ1-2|TRBV19|.
TGTGCCAGTAGCCTCACACCCACTAGCTATGGCTACACCTTC
CASSLTPTSYGYTF
>.|TRBJ2-7|TRBV30|.
TGTGCCTGGAGTTTCCAGGGGGGCGGGCCCTACGAGCAGTACTTC
CAWSFQGGGPYEQYF
>.|TRBJ2-4|TRBV6-2/TRBV6-3|.
TGTGCCAGCAGTTACTCGACCATAGGGGTTACCAAAAACATTCAGTACTTC
CASSYSTIGVTKNIQYF
>.|TRBJ1-2|TRBV20-1|.
TGCAGTGCTACCAAAGGGAATGGCTACACCTTC
CSATKGNGYTF
>.|TRBJ2-7|TRBV27|.
TGTGCCAGCAGTTACTCTAGAACGGGTGAGCAGTACTTC
CASSYSRTGEQYF
>TRBD2|TRBJ2-7|TRBV28|many
TGTGCCAGCAGCCCCTCTGGGCTAGCGGGATTCTACGAGCAGTACTTC
CASSPSGLAGFYEQYF
>.|TRBJ1-1|TRBV4-3|.
TGCGCCAGCAGCCCCGCCCCAGGGAACACTGAAGCTTTCTTT
CASSPAPGNTEAFF
>.|TRBJ1-1|TRBV7-8|.
TGTGCCAGCAGCGAGTGGGAAACTGAAGCTTTCTTT
CASSEWETEAFF
>TRBD2|TRBJ2-2|TRBV4-3|many
TGCGCCAGCAGCCAAGATAAACTAGCGGGACGAGGTACCGGGGAGCTGTTTTTT
CASSQDKLAGRGTGELFF